The 27 T cell receptor beta chains below were found in one sample sequenced in a study of T cell responses to AZD1222 COVID-19 vaccine. TCRdb's table, derived via immunoSEQ multiplex PCR, lists solely in-frame clones and lacks some. The sample yields about 93,000 clones, just over 85% seen once. Sequencing was performed on peripheral blood, taken on day 0 of AZD1222 vaccination. The receptors derive from an adult in good health.

The J gene is TRBJ1-2, the V gene TRBV30; 7 nucleotides match TRBD1. There are 13 residues in the CDR3. Germline V gives CDR1 GTSNPN, CDR2 SVGIG (reference sequence). The junction had 10 bases not matched to a gene; V was cut back by 4 bases and J by 8 bases. The CDR3 sequence: CAWNLVGGNGYTF. The CDR3 DNA reads TGTGCCTGGAATCTGGTAGGGGGCAACGGCTACACCTTC.

The V call is TRBV7-8, the J call TRBJ1-5, with D unresolved. V gave up 1 base and J gave up 0 bases, with 10 bases separating them. This CDR3 has 16 residues. Looked up from germline, CDR1 is SGHVS and CDR2 is FQNEAQ. The CDR3 is CASSLVSGYSNQPQHF. The CDR3 DNA follows: TGTGCCAGCAGCTTAGTGTCAGGTTATAGCAATCAGCCCCAGCATTTT. The whole variable domain, filled in from reference TRBV7-8 and TRBJ1-5, reads GAGVSQSPRYKVAKRGQDVALRCDPISGHVSLFWYQQALGQGPEFLTYFQNEAQLDKSGLPSDRFFAERPEGSVSTLKIQRTQQEDSAVYLCASSLVSGYSNQPQHFGDGTRLSIL.

A single count supports this clone. The V and J genes are TRBV5-1 and TRBJ2-3, with TRBD2 matching over 8 bases. The V and J ends lost 0 bases and 5 bases, in that order; junction bases with no gene match: 5. CDR1 and CDR2 from the germline V gene are SGHRS and YFSETQ. The CDR3 is 15 residues long. In DNA form, the CDR3 reads TGCGCCAGCAGCTTGGGCCACAGCGGGGGAGATACGCAGTATTTT. Its protein is CASSLGHSGGDTQYF.

The chain is built from TRBV28 and TRBJ1-1, with D hard to call. Trimming pared 10 bases from V and 8 bases from J, leaving 11 bases between. This CDR3 comprises 10 residues. Per the germline V gene, CDR1 is MDHEN and CDR2 is SYDVKM. The CDR3, as DNA: TGTGCCACCAGGACTGTGGAAGCTTTCTTT. Protein sequence: CATRTVEAFF.

The chain has TRBV3-1 (or the pseudogene TRBV3-2) and TRBJ1-3; D is undetermined. V lost 4 bases, J lost 1 base, and 8 bases lay in between. Germline V gene data show CDR1 as LGHDT and CDR2 as YNNKEL (reference sequence). The CDR3 sequence is 14 residues long. In nucleotides, the CDR3 is TGTGCCAGCAGCCCCCCGAGGTCTGGAAACACCATATATTTT. Protein: CASSPPRSGNTIYF.

This clone was detected only a few times. This chain uses TRBV30 with TRBJ1-4; D is undetermined. CDR3 length equals 14 residues. Looked up from germline, CDR1 is GTSNPN and CDR2 is SVGIG (reference sequence). V was clipped by 4 bases and J by 0 bases, with 9 bases between them. CDR3 region: CAWNQPATNEKLFF. The CDR3 DNA reads TGTGCCTGGAACCAGCCGGCAACTAATGAAAAACTGTTTTTT. The full variable domain, rest sourced from reference TRBV30 and TRBJ1-4, is SQTIHQWPATLVQPVGSPLSLECTVEGTSNPNLYWYRQAAGRGLQLLFYSVGIGQISSEVPQNLSASRPQDRQFILSSKKLLLSDSGFYLCAWNQPATNEKLFFGSGTQLSVL.

This clone was observed once. This chain connects TRBV4-3 to TRBJ2-1; D not certain. This CDR3 comprises 16 residues. V gave up 0 bases and J gave up 0 bases, with 9 bases separating them. Germline CDR1 reads LGHNA; CDR2 reads YSLEER. In nucleotides, the CDR3 is TGCGCCAGCAGCCAAGATTGGCTCGTCTCCTACAATGAGCAGTTCTTC. This codes for CASSQDWLVSYNEQFF.

The chain carries TRBV27 and TRBJ2-5, with 9 bases aligning to TRBD2. Germline CDR1 is MNHEY and CDR2 is SMNVEV (reference sequence). This CDR3 comprises 15 residues. Trimming took 6 bases from V and 5 from J; bases not matched to a gene: 10. The DNA for the CDR3 is TGTGCCAGCAGCGCCTCCCTAGCGGGGAGGGAGACCCAGTACTTC. Its translation: CASSASLAGRETQYF.

The chain has TRBV16 and TRBJ1-1, with D uncertain. Germline values: CDR1 KGHSY, CDR2 FQNENV. Trimming pared 3 bases from V and 1 base from J, leaving 12 bases between. The CDR3 sequence is 15 residues long. CDR3 protein: CASSQRQGANTEAFF. The CDR3 DNA sequence: TGTGCCAGCAGCCAGCGACAAGGAGCGAACACTGAAGCTTTCTTT.

The genes are TRBV6-4 and TRBJ2-3; D is perhaps TRBD1 (7 bases). V was shortened by 3 bases and J by 2 bases, with 12 bases between the two germline ends. Germline V gives CDR1 MRHNA, CDR2 SNTAGT. The CDR3 sequence is 15 residues long. The CDR3 spells CASSEGGGNTDTQYF. CDR3 sequence (DNA): TGTGCCAGCAGTGAAGGGGGCGGGAACACAGATACGCAGTATTTT.

This sequence joins TRBV5-6 and TRBJ2-7; D may match TRBD1 or TRBD2 (6 bases each). This CDR3 has 14 residues. Germline V gene lookup returns CDR1 SGHDT and CDR2 YYEEEE. V shed 7 bases and J shed 2 bases, with 16 bases lying between them. CDR3 coding DNA: TGTGCCAGCCGGTCGGGGGCACCCACCTACGAGCAGTACTTC. The encoded protein is CASRSGAPTYEQYF.

The chain links TRBV5-1 to TRBJ2-4; 8 bases line up with TRBD2. CDR3 length equals 16 residues. V shed 2 bases, J shed 5 bases, and the junction held 9 bases outside the gene matches. Germline-derived CDR1 and CDR2 are SGHRS and YFSETQ. The CDR3: CASSLGGGGTENIQYF. Here the CDR3 DNA reads TGCGCCAGCAGCTTAGGCGGCGGGGGGACCGAAAACATTCAGTACTTC. Full variable domain (remainder filled in from reference TRBV5-1 and TRBJ2-4): KAGVTQTPRYLIKTRGQQVTLSCSPISGHRSVSWYQQTPGQGLQFLFEYFSETQRNKGNFPGRFSGRQFSNSRSEMNVSTLELGDSALYLCASSLGGGGTENIQYFGAGTRLSVL.

The J gene is TRBJ1-1, the V gene TRBV11-2; D is undetermined. Trimming pared 3 bases from V and 3 bases from J, leaving 11 bases between. This CDR3 is 14 amino acids long. The germline V gene has CDR1 SGHAT and CDR2 FQNNGV. DNA of the CDR3: TGTGCCAGCAGCTTCCTGGCGGTGGACACTGAAGCTTTCTTT. Translated: CASSFLAVDTEAFF. Full variable domain (remainder filled in from reference TRBV11-2 and TRBJ1-1): EAGVAQSPRYKIIEKRQSVAFWCNPISGHATLYWYQQILGQGPKLLIQFQNNGVVDDSQLPKDRFSAERLKGVDSTLKIQPAKLEDSAVYLCASSFLAVDTEAFFGQGTRLTVV.

This chain links TRBV5-1 with TRBJ2-2, with 7 nucleotides matching TRBD2. Germline V gene data show CDR1 as SGHRS and CDR2 as YFSETQ. The trim removed 0 bases at V and 6 bases at J, leaving 5 bases unmatched. The CDR3 totals 15 residues. The CDR3 DNA reads TGCGCCAGCAGCTTGGACGGGAGGCGGTCCGGGGAGCTGTTTTTT. It translates to CASSLDGRRSGELFF.

The rearrangement links TRBV27 to TRBJ2-7; D perhaps matches TRBD2 (6 bases). This CDR3 is built from 15 residues. Germline V gene data show CDR1 as MNHEY and CDR2 as SMNVEV (reference sequence). Trimming took off 3 bases at V and 2 bases at J, with 14 bases between the two ends. CDR3 loop: CASSFLSGRTYEQYF. The CDR3 DNA follows: TGTGCCAGCAGTTTTTTAAGCGGGCGAACCTACGAGCAGTACTTC.

The chain links TRBV6-1 to TRBJ1-6; 7 bases map to TRBD1. Per germline, CDR1 MNHNS and CDR2 SASEGT. V lost 2 bases, J lost 8 bases, and 6 bases stayed unmatched. This CDR3 comprises 15 residues. The CDR3 DNA is TGTGCCAGCAGTGAATACGGGGACAGCTATTCACCCCTCCACTTT. It encodes CASSEYGDSYSPLHF.

The chain couples TRBV7-6 to TRBJ2-3; 7 bases fit TRBD1. Germline assignment: CDR1 SGHVS and CDR2 FNYEAQ. This CDR3 spans 16 amino acids. V dropped 2 bases and J dropped 2; count of bases not matched to a gene: 7. The CDR3 here is CASSLLTGATTDTQYF. CDR3 in DNA: TGTGCCAGCAGCTTACTTACAGGGGCAACCACAGATACGCAGTATTTT.

The V and J genes are TRBV9 and TRBJ2-3; D perhaps matches TRBD2 (6 bases). Germline CDR1 SGDLS, CDR2 YYNGEE. The CDR3 runs to 15 residues. V was trimmed by 3 bases and J by 1 base, leaving 12 bases between them. CDR3 nucleotide sequence: TGTGCCAGCAGCGAAAGGAGGGACCGCACAGATACGCAGTATTTT. As protein: CASSERRDRTDTQYF. The complete variable domain, with remaining parts taken from reference TRBV9 and TRBJ2-3, reads DSGVTQTPKHLITATGQRVTLRCSPRSGDLSVYWYQQSLDQGLQFLIQYYNGEERAKGNILERFSAQQFPDLHSELNLSSLELGDSALYFCASSERRDRTDTQYFGPGTRLTVL.

This sequence joins TRBV18 and TRBJ2-4; D is unresolved. The V gene's germline CDR1 is KGHSH and CDR2 LQKENI. CDR3 length equals 16 residues. Trimming left V 6 bases short and J 0 bases short, with 15 bases between. This chain's CDR3 is CASSLLPTEAKNIQYF. In DNA form, the CDR3 reads TGTGCCAGCTCTCTCCTCCCAACTGAAGCCAAAAACATTCAGTACTTC.

This chain joins TRBV11-3 and TRBJ2-3; D is perhaps TRBD2 (5 bases). Trimming stripped 5 bases from V and 1 base from J, with 19 bases between. Germline V lookup: CDR1 SGHNT, CDR2 YENEEA. The CDR3 sequence is 17 residues long. The CDR3 here is CASSLKGLVLGTDTQYF. In DNA, the CDR3 is TGTGCCAGCAGCCTAAAAGGACTGGTCCTTGGCACAGATACGCAGTATTTT. The whole variable domain, filled in from reference TRBV11-3 and TRBJ2-3, reads EAGVVQSPRYKIIEKKQPVAFWCNPISGHNTLYWYLQNLGQGPELLIRYENEEAVDDSQLPKDRFSAERLKGVDSTLKIQPAELGDSAVYLCASSLKGLVLGTDTQYFGPGTRLTVL.

V is TRBV15 and J is TRBJ2-7; D could derive from TRBD1 or TRBD2 (5 bases each). Germline V gene data show CDR1 as LNHNV and CDR2 as YYDKDF (reference sequence). V lost 3 bases to trimming and J lost 6 bases, with 18 bases between them. This CDR3 has 15 residues. The DNA of the CDR3 is TGTGCCACCAGCAGGGATCCGGGACCCGTGGGCGAGCAGTACTTC. It yields the protein CATSRDPGPVGEQYF.

The CDR3 loop reads CASSFWGRSNSPLHF. The CDR3 DNA reads as TGTGCCAGCAGCTTTTGGGGGCGCTCAAATTCACCCCTCCACTTT. The V call is TRBV5-6, the J call TRBJ1-6, with a weak D call TRBD1 (6 bases). Per germline, CDR1 SGHDT and CDR2 YYEEEE. The CDR3 runs 15 residues. Trimming shortened V by 2 bases and J by 7 bases, and 13 bases separated the two germline ends.

The V call is TRBV4-2, the J call TRBJ1-1; D gene ambiguous. The CDR3 runs 14 residues. Trimming stripped 9 bases from V and 4 bases from J, with 18 bases between. Per germline, CDR1 LGHNA and CDR2 YNFKEQ. The CDR3 DNA is TGTGCCAGTCGGGGAGGTGCTCTTCTCACTGAAGCTTTCTTT. Protein product: CASRGGALLTEAFF.

This chain joins TRBV27 and TRBJ1-3; D is ambiguous. Trimming pared 8 bases from V and 4 bases from J, leaving 15 bases between. Germline CDR1 reads MNHEY; CDR2 reads SMNVEV (reference sequence). CDR3 length: 14 residues. The CDR3 bases are TGTGCCAGCGGACCACTAAGAGGGGGAAACACCATATATTTT. This encodes CASGPLRGGNTIYF.

Written as DNA, the CDR3 is TGTGCCAGCAGCCAAGGATCAGTAGCCTACGAGCAGTACTTC. Its translation is CASSQGSVAYEQYF. This chain joins TRBV3-1 (or the pseudogene TRBV3-2) and TRBJ2-7; D gene uncertain. This CDR3 contains 14 residues. V lost 1 base and J lost 2, with 9 bases in between. The germline gives CDR1 LGHDT, CDR2 YNNKEL (reference sequence).

This chain links TRBV12-3 or TRBV12-4 with TRBJ1-2; D is ambiguous. Trimming took off 2 bases at V and 2 bases at J, with 3 bases between the two ends. There are 12 residues in the CDR3. The DNA of the CDR3 is TGTGCCAGCAGTTTAAGCAACTATGGCTACACCTTC. Amino acid sequence: CASSLSNYGYTF.

The chain is built from TRBV6-5 and TRBJ2-1, with unresolved D. Germline-derived CDR1 and CDR2 are MNHEY and SVGAGI. The CDR3 contains 12 residues. The ends were cut back, 1 base at V and 6 bases at J, with 4 bases in the middle. The CDR3 DNA reads TGTGCCAGCAGTTACTTGTCCAATGAGCAGTTCTTC. Translating gives CASSYLSNEQFF.